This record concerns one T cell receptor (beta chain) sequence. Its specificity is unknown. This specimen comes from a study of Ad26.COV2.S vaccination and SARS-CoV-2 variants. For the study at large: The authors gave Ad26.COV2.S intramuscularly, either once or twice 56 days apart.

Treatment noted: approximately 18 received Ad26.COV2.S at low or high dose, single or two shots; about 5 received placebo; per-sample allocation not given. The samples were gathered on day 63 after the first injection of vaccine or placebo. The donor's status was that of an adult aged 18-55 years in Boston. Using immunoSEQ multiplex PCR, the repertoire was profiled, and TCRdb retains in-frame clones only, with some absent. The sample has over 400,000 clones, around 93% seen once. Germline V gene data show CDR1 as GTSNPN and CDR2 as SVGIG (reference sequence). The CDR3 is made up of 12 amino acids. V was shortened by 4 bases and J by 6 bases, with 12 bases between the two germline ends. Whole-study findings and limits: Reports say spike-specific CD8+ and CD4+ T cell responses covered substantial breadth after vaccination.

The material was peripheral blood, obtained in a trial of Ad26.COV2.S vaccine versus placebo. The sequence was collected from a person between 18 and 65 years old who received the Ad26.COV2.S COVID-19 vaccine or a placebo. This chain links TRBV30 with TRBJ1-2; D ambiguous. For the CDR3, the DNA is TGTGCCTGGAAGTTCGGGGAGGATGGCTACACCTTC. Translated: CAWKFGEDGYTF.